These 27 T cell receptor beta chains were all obtained from the same sample, sequenced in a study of kidney transplant recipient with SARS-CoV-2 infection. Using its own MiXCR run on the reads, TCRdb lists one record per CDR3 protein. The table records about 250,000 distinct CDR3 sequences, 25% to 35% of them present only once. Sequenced here: a blood sample, sampled at baseline and between days 110 and 120 from a kidney transplant recipient. The receptors were gathered from a male patient aged 30 to 39 who had COVID-19 and was a kidney transplant recipient. Some T cells may possibly be graft donor cells.

The chain is built from TRBV11-1 and TRBJ1-2; D is unresolved. This CDR3 region has 17 residues. Trimming took 5 bases from V and 4 from J, leaving 23 bases between them. CDR1 and CDR2 (germline): SGHAT, FQDESV (reference sequence). The CDR3 reads CASSQVLKAVKTYGYTF. The CDR3 DNA sequence: TGTGCCAGCAGCCAAGTTCTTAAGGCTGTAAAGACCTATGGCTACACCTTC.

This clonotype was observed at least ten times. This sequence joins TRBV30 and TRBJ1-4; D is perhaps TRBD1 (6 bases). Germline CDR1 is GTSNPN and CDR2 is SVGIG (reference sequence). Deletions cut 7 bases from V and 7 bases from J, with 10 bases between. The CDR3 consists of 11 residues. The CDR3 loop is CASQGGEKLFF. The CDR3, as DNA: TGTGCCTCACAGGGAGGTGAAAAACTGTTTTTT.

This clonotype was observed at least ten times. V and J are TRBV6-5 and TRBJ1-4; 10 nucleotides match TRBD1. Per the germline V gene, CDR1 is MNHEY and CDR2 is SVGAGI. The CDR3 has 13 amino acids. V shed 7 bases, J shed 8 bases, and the junction held 4 bases outside the gene matches. DNA for the CDR3: TGTGCCAGCACCCGGGACAGGGGCGAAAAACTGTTTTTT. It is translated as CASTRDRGEKLFF.

This clonotype was detected many times. CDR3 coding DNA: TGCAGTGCTAGTATGGTAGCGGGGGTCGAGCAGTACTTC. Translation gives CSASMVAGVEQYF. The V and J genes are TRBV20-1 and TRBJ2-7; 9 bases line up with TRBD2. The J segment lost 6 bases and the V segment lost 3 bases, leaving 6 bases of the junction unmatched. From germline, CDR1 is DFQATT and CDR2 SNEGSKA (reference sequence). This CDR3 comprises 13 residues.

Concerning this clonotype itself: This sequence may be a read error, since a much larger clone differs from it by one base. The chain has TRBV3-2 and TRBJ2-2. TRBV3-2 is labeled a pseudogene. The CDR3 spans 12 residues. The CDR3 spells CASSLPPGGLFF. The CDR3 DNA is TGTGCCAGCAGCCTGCCTCCCGGGGGGCTGTTTTTT.

Points on this clonotype: As the CDR3 is not closed by the conserved phenylalanine or tryptophan, this likely results from a read error. No DNA is shown, since the ends of the CDR3 on it are uncertain; the CDR3 is the one TCRdb lists. The chain couples TRBV4-1 to TRBJ2-1. The CDR3 has 17 residues if both end residues are counted. Germline lookup yields CDR1 MGHRA and CDR2 YSYEKL. The CDR3 reads CASSQDFAESSYNERFL.

Only one count was recorded for this clonotype. A much more abundant neighbour one base away suggests this may be a read error. This rearrangement joins TRBV11-2 to TRBJ1-1; a possible D gene is TRBD1 (5 bases). The germline V gene encodes CDR1 SGHAT and CDR2 FQNNGV. CDR3 length: 13 amino acids. The CDR3 loop is CASSLGRATEALF. CDR3 sequence (DNA): TGTGCCAGCAGCTTAGGCAGGGCCACTGAAGCTCTCTTT.

J is TRBJ1-2 and V is TRBV3-1; no clear D gene. The CDR3 contains 17 residues. Germline loops: CDR1 LGHDT, CDR2 YNNKEL (reference sequence). V was clipped by 5 bases and J by 4 bases, with 23 bases between them. The CDR3 bases are TGTGCCAGCAGCTTACGAACCACCCTTCGAAAGACCTATGGCTACACCTTC. Its translation is CASSLRTTLRKTYGYTF.

This clonotype was seen more than once but under ten times. The chain joins TRBV19 to TRBJ2-1; D not resolved. From germline, CDR1 is LNHDA and CDR2 SQIVND (reference sequence). This CDR3 region has 16 residues. Trimming took 5 bases from V and 0 from J, leaving 14 bases between them. The CDR3 nucleotides read TGTGCCAGTAGTTCCCGACGGTTGAGCTCCTACAATGAGCAGTTCTTC. This translates into CASSSRRLSSYNEQFF.

At least ten counts were recorded for this clonotype. J is TRBJ2-1 and V is TRBV11-3; D is unresolved. The CDR3 spans 14 residues. Trimming took 3 bases from V and 4 from J, leaving 10 bases between them. Germline values: CDR1 SGHNT, CDR2 YENEEA. CDR3 nucleotides: TGTGCCAGCAGCTTGGAGCAGACGTACAATGAGCAGTTCTTC. Protein: CASSLEQTYNEQFF. Full variable domain (missing parts from reference TRBV11-3 and TRBJ2-1): EAGVVQSPRYKIIEKKQPVAFWCNPISGHNTLYWYLQNLGQGPELLIRYENEEAVDDSQLPKDRFSAERLKGVDSTLKIQPAELGDSAVYLCASSLEQTYNEQFFGPGTRLTVL.

Concerning this clonotype itself: A much larger clonotype is one base distant, so this may be a read error. The chain joins TRBV7-2 to TRBJ1-2; D not certain. The ends were cut back, 5 bases at V and 4 bases at J, with 23 bases in the middle. CDR3 length: 17 residues. Germline assignment: CDR1 SGHTA and CDR2 FQGNSA. As DNA, the CDR3 is TGTGCCAGCAGCGACAAGCGCGGAGACGGAAAGACCTATGGCTACACCTTC. Its protein product is CASSDKRGDGKTYGYTF.

This clonotype was detected many times. The chain links TRBV6-5 to TRBJ1-2; TRBD1 agrees at 8 bases. The trim removed 2 bases at V and 5 bases at J, leaving 7 bases unmatched. This CDR3 is 15 amino acids long. In germline, CDR1 is MNHEY, CDR2 SVGAGI. The CDR3 loop reads CASSYQGQGAYGYTF. As DNA, the CDR3 is TGTGCCAGCAGTTACCAAGGGCAGGGGGCGTATGGCTACACCTTC.

The table lists this clonotype with many counts. This chain's CDR3 is CASSNIGVSLNNEQFF. The DNA of the CDR3 is TGTGCCAGCAGCAATATCGGCGTTAGCCTTAACAATGAGCAGTTCTTC. The rearrangement uses TRBV7-9 and TRBJ2-1; D gene uncertain. Trimming took 5 bases from V and 5 from J, leaving 19 bases between them. This CDR3 is 16 amino acids long. Germline CDR1 SEHNR, CDR2 FQNEAQ (reference sequence).

This clonotype has a count of ten or more. The genes are TRBV5-6 and TRBJ2-7; D not certain. Per germline, CDR1 SGHDT and CDR2 YYEEEE. V dropped 7 bases and J dropped 2 bases, with 10 bases sitting between them. The CDR3 extends over 12 amino acids. Here the CDR3 DNA reads TGTGCCAGCGGCCGGCAACCCTACGAGCAGTACTTC. Protein product: CASGRQPYEQYF.

This clonotype has a count of ten or more. This chain uses TRBV5-5 with TRBJ2-7; 7 bases align to TRBD1. The junction had 6 bases not matched to a gene; V was cut back by 0 bases and J by 3 bases. Germline lookup yields CDR1 SGHKS and CDR2 YYEKEE (reference sequence). The CDR3 is 15 residues long. CDR3 region: CASSLGQGDFYEQYF. The CDR3 coding sequence is TGTGCCAGCAGCTTGGGGCAGGGGGATTTCTACGAGCAGTACTTC. The full variable domain, its missing parts supplied by reference TRBV5-5 and TRBJ2-7, is DAGVTQSPTHLIKTRGQQVTLRCSPISGHKSVSWYQQVLGQGPQFIFQYYEKEERGRGNFPDRFSARQFPNYSSELNVNALLLGDSALYLCASSLGQGDFYEQYFGPGTRLTVT.

This clonotype appeared many times. This chain connects TRBV24-1 to TRBJ2-7; possible D gene TRBD2, 5 bases. Germline V gives CDR1 KGHDR, CDR2 SFDVKD. Deletions cut 10 bases from V and 5 bases from J, with 11 bases between. This CDR3 region has 11 residues. This CDR3 reads CATGDGDEQYF. As DNA, the CDR3 is TGTGCCACGGGAGACGGCGACGAGCAGTACTTC.

This clonotype was detected a few times. This chain uses TRBV5-1 with TRBJ2-2; TRBD2 agrees at 13 bases. CDR1 is SGHRS, CDR2 YFSETQ, per germline. V gave up 6 bases and J gave up 6 bases; unmatched junction bases: 17. The CDR3 is 19 residues long. CDR3 sequence (DNA): TGCGCCAGCACTCCACACGGACTAGCGGGAGAGGCGGGTGCCGGGGAGCTGTTTTTT. Translation gives CASTPHGLAGEAGAGELFF.

This clonotype has only a few counts. One end of the junction is discordant with germline, which a read error may explain. The chain is built from TRBV2 and TRBJ2-5; D may be TRBD1 (5 bases). The CDR3 loop spans 13 amino acids. The germline gives CDR1 SNHLY, CDR2 FYNNEI. DNA of the CDR3: TGTGCCAGCAGCGAAGACAGTCAAGAGACCCAGTACTTC. Protein: CASSEDSQETQYF.

This clonotype was detected many times. The chain couples TRBV6-1 to TRBJ1-2; D gene ambiguous. CDR1 MNHNS and CDR2 SASEGT come from the germline V gene. The germline V and J ends were trimmed by 3 bases and 4 bases, with 21 bases remaining between them. The CDR3 contains 17 residues. In DNA form, the CDR3 reads TGTGCCAGCAGTGATGCTCAAGGTGGGAGAAAGACCTATGGCTACACCTTC. This translates into CASSDAQGGRKTYGYTF.

This chain connects TRBV18 to TRBJ2-5; 7 bases line up with TRBD1. Trimming at V came to 0 bases and at J to 4 bases, leaving 2 bases not matched to a gene. This CDR3 contains 14 residues. Germline V gene data show CDR1 as KGHSH and CDR2 as LQKENI. The CDR3 sequence: CASSPPNRGETQYF. CDR3 in DNA: TGTGCCAGCTCACCACCTAACAGGGGAGAGACCCAGTACTTC.

Many counts were recorded for this clonotype. J is TRBJ1-2 and V is TRBV7-2; no clear D gene. The germline V gene has CDR1 SGHTA and CDR2 FQGNSA. V lost 4 bases, J lost 4 bases, and 22 bases lay in between. This CDR3 is built from 17 residues. CDR3 bases: TGTGCCAGCAGCTGGCCTGGCAGAGACGGAAAGACCTATGGCTACACCTTC. This codes for CASSWPGRDGKTYGYTF.

This clonotype was seen at least ten times. CDR3 DNA: TGTGCCAGTAGTCCCCGGGACAAGAACACTGAAGCTTTCTTT. It is translated as CASSPRDKNTEAFF. This chain connects TRBV19 to TRBJ1-1, with D maybe TRBD1 (6 bases). There are 14 residues in the CDR3. V dropped 5 bases and J dropped 1 base, with 11 bases sitting between them. Germline loops: CDR1 LNHDA, CDR2 SQIVND (reference sequence).

A remark on this clonotype: This sequence may be a read error, since a much larger clone differs from it by one base. V gene TRBV12-3 or TRBV12-4 combines with J gene TRBJ1-1; D is uncertain. CDR3 length: 12 amino acids. CDR3 in DNA: TGTGCCAGCAGTTCCGTAGTCACTAAAGCTTTCTTT. This codes for CASSSVVTKAFF.

This clonotype has a count of ten or more. The CDR3: CASSDPGNEKLFF. In DNA form, the CDR3 reads TGTGCCAGCAGTGACCCGGGGAATGAAAAACTGTTTTTT. The V gene is TRBV25-1, the J gene TRBJ1-4; D ambiguous. The CDR3 sequence is 13 residues long. The germline gives CDR1 MGHDK, CDR2 SYGVNS. Deletions cut 3 bases from V and 5 bases from J, with 7 bases between.

The chain couples TRBV7-8 to TRBJ1-2; D is ambiguous. This CDR3 contains 17 residues. CDR1 is SGHVS and CDR2 is FQNEAQ in the germline V gene. Deletions cut 1 base from V and 4 bases from J, with 19 bases between. DNA of the CDR3: TGTGCCAGCAGCTTAGGTAAGTTTACCCGAAAGACCTATGGCTACACCTTC. It encodes CASSLGKFTRKTYGYTF.

To note about this clonotype: A far larger clone is just one base off, so this is likely a read error. The conserved phenylalanine or tryptophan is not found at the CDR3 terminus, so this likely reflects a read error. The V call is TRBV7-2, the J call TRBJ2-5; D is unresolved. The J call could be wrong; TRBJ2-7 is a better fit for the DNA end. Germline V CDR1 and CDR2: SGHTA, FQGNSA. This CDR3 is built from 15 residues. The CDR3 DNA sequence: TGTGCCAGCAGCTTCAAGGCCTTCTTACCCCCCGAGCAGTACCTC. It specifies CASSFKAFLPPEQYL.

The table lists this clonotype with many counts. This chain uses TRBV10-3 with TRBJ2-7; a weak D match, TRBD1 (6 bases). Trimming took off 3 bases at V and 5 bases at J, with 8 bases between the two ends. The CDR3 sequence is 12 residues long. Looked up from germline, CDR1 is ENHRY and CDR2 is SYGVKD. The CDR3 nucleotides are TGTGCCATCAGTGAAGGGGGAGACGAGCAGTACTTC. Protein product: CAISEGGDEQYF.